Shown below are 19 T cell receptor beta chains from a single sample sequenced in a study of blood T cell repertoires in COVID-19. Data came from immunoSEQ multiplex PCR; TCRdb stores just in-frame clones and leaves some out. The sample lists 150,000 or so clones, approximately 90% occurring once. The sample taken for sequencing was PBMCs or T cells enriched from blood (not recorded which). The source of these receptors is a woman aged 40 to 50 who had been exposed to COVID-19.

The chain is built from TRBV25-1 and TRBJ1-6; tentative D call: TRBD1 (6 bases). V was trimmed by 5 bases and J by 8 bases, leaving 10 bases between them. This CDR3 is 13 amino acids long. Per germline, CDR1 MGHDK and CDR2 SYGVNS. The CDR3 region has the DNA TGTGCCAGCAGTCTGGACAGATATTCACCCCTCCACTTT. Amino acids: CASSLDRYSPLHF.

The rearrangement joins TRBV4-3 to TRBJ1-2; D possibly corresponds to TRBD1 (5 bases). This CDR3 is built from 15 residues. CDR1 and CDR2 from the germline V gene are LGHNA and YSLEER. With 0 bases removed from V and 8 bases from J, the gap between germline ends came to 16 bases. The DNA of the CDR3 is TGCGCCAGCAGCCAAGAGGCGACAGTGGCCTCCGGCTACACCTTC. Translated: CASSQEATVASGYTF.

This clone was seen only once. The chain joins TRBV11-2 to TRBJ2-5; D may be TRBD1 (6 bases). CDR3 length: 13 amino acids. The germline V gene has CDR1 SGHAT and CDR2 FQNNGV. V was cut by 5 bases and J by 5 bases, with 12 bases left in between. Here the CDR3 reads CASSPTGSETQYF. The CDR3 coding sequence is TGTGCCAGCAGCCCCACAGGGTCGGAGACCCAGTACTTC.

V gene TRBV28 combines with J gene TRBJ1-3; TRBD1 matches at 7 bases. This CDR3 comprises 16 residues. Germline assignment: CDR1 MDHEN and CDR2 SYDVKM. Trimming removed 2 bases from V and 11 bases from J; junction bases left unmatched: 15. This chain's CDR3 is CASSLRSGQGELSIYF. As DNA, the CDR3 is TGTGCCAGCAGTTTAAGATCGGGGCAGGGGGAATTATCCATATATTTT.

The genes are TRBV20-1 and TRBJ1-1; no definite D call. The CDR3 has 13 residues. Germline assignment: CDR1 DFQATT and CDR2 SNEGSKA (reference sequence). V gave up 3 bases and J gave up 0 bases, with 8 bases separating them. For the CDR3, the DNA is TGCAGTGCTAGTACTCGGGTGAACACTGAAGCTTTCTTT. Its protein product is CSASTRVNTEAFF.

CDR3 sequence reads: CSVEETSGGAGEQFF. The DNA for the CDR3 is TGCAGCGTTGAAGAGACTAGCGGGGGGGCCGGTGAGCAGTTCTTC. The chain uses TRBV29-1 and TRBJ2-1; 14 bases map to TRBD2. Germline V gene sequence: CDR1 SQVTM, CDR2 ANQGSEA. This CDR3 region has 15 residues. The J segment lost 9 bases and the V segment lost 0 bases, leaving 4 bases of the junction unmatched.

The chain carries TRBV5-5 and TRBJ1-4, with D maybe TRBD1 (5 bases). The germline V and J ends were trimmed by 2 bases and 5 bases, with 10 bases remaining between them. This CDR3 contains 14 residues. Germline lookup yields CDR1 SGHKS and CDR2 YYEKEE (reference sequence). The CDR3 DNA reads TGTGCCAGCAGCTTCGGGGGAACGAATGAAAAACTGTTTTTT. Translated, it gives CASSFGGTNEKLFF.

This clone was detected only a few times. The chain uses TRBV5-1 and TRBJ2-5, with TRBD1 matching over 7 bases. CDR3 length equals 15 residues. CDR1 and CDR2 from the germline V gene are SGHRS and YFSETQ. V dropped 4 bases and J dropped 5; count of bases not matched to a gene: 11. CDR3 DNA sequence: TGCGCCAGCAGCGGAGGCGGGCAGGGACAGGAGACCCAGTACTTC. This translates into CASSGGGQGQETQYF.

The chain combines TRBV28 with TRBJ2-1, with D perhaps TRBD1 (6 bases). The CDR3 runs 13 residues. Trimming took 5 bases from V and 4 from J, leaving 9 bases between them. The germline V gene encodes CDR1 MDHEN and CDR2 SYDVKM. The CDR3 DNA reads as TGTGCCAGCAGTCTCGGACAGTACAATGAGCAGTTCTTC. Translated: CASSLGQYNEQFF.

V and J are TRBV18 and TRBJ1-6, with 7 nucleotides matching TRBD1. The ends lost 2 bases at V and 5 bases at J; junction bases unmatched: 6. CDR1 and CDR2 from the germline V gene are KGHSH and LQKENI. The CDR3 spans 16 residues. The CDR3: CASSPLSGTDNSPLHF. The CDR3 DNA reads TGTGCCAGCTCACCATTGTCCGGGACAGATAATTCACCCCTCCACTTT.

V is TRBV6-4 and J is TRBJ1-1; 7 bases align to TRBD1. This CDR3 contains 13 residues. J lost 8 bases, V lost 10 bases, and 13 bases had no gene match. CDR1 is MRHNA, CDR2 SNTAGT, per germline. The CDR3: CATYPNPDREAFF. DNA of the CDR3: TGTGCCACCTACCCGAACCCGGACAGGGAAGCTTTCTTT.

This chain connects TRBV4-1 to TRBJ2-2; 12 bases agree with TRBD2. J gave up 4 bases and V 0 bases, and 12 bases lay outside the gene matches. This CDR3 has 20 amino acids. Germline values: CDR1 MGHRA, CDR2 YSYEKL. CDR3 in DNA: TGCGCCAGCAGCCAAGAATCGGCTAGCGGGAGGGCCATTGGCACCGGGGAGCTGTTTTTT. Amino acid sequence: CASSQESASGRAIGTGELFF.

V and J are TRBV6-5 and TRBJ1-5, with D possibly TRBD1 on 5 matching bases. The CDR3 consists of 15 residues. Germline V gene lookup returns CDR1 MNHEY and CDR2 SVGAGI. V lost 6 bases to trimming and J lost 2 bases, with 14 bases between them. CDR3 DNA: TGTGCCAGCAGCCATGCGGGGGGGGGCAATCAGCCCCAGCATTTT. Its translation is CASSHAGGGNQPQHF.

The chain combines TRBV2 with TRBJ2-1, with D tentatively TRBD2 (6 bases). The germline V and J ends were trimmed by 5 bases and 6 bases, with 11 bases remaining between them. CDR3 size: 13 residues. In germline, CDR1 is SNHLY, CDR2 FYNNEI. CDR3 coding DNA: TGTGCCAGCAGTTCCCAGGGAGGCAATGAGCAGTTCTTC. Its translation is CASSSQGGNEQFF. Filled out from reference TRBV2 and TRBJ2-1, the complete variable domain reads EPEVTQTPSHQVTQMGQEVILRCVPISNHLYFYWYRQILGQKVEFLVSFYNNEISEKSEIFDDQFSVERPDGSNFTLKIRSTKLEDSAMYFCASSSQGGNEQFFGPGTRLTVL.

The V call is TRBV9, the J call TRBJ1-6; D remains ambiguous. Between the trimmed V and J ends, which lost 3 bases and 0 bases, there was a span of 13 bases. The CDR3 is 17 residues long. Germline CDR1 reads SGDLS; CDR2 reads YYNGEE. The CDR3 is CASSAASESSYNSPLHF. Here the CDR3 DNA reads TGTGCCAGCAGCGCTGCGTCCGAGAGCTCCTATAATTCACCCCTCCACTTT.

As DNA, the CDR3 is TGTGCCAGCTCACCCTCGGACAGGAGCTCCTATAATTCACCCCTCCACTTT. This translates into CASSPSDRSSYNSPLHF. The chain links TRBV18 to TRBJ1-6, with TRBD1 matching 7 bases. The CDR3 has 17 amino acids. Germline V gene sequence: CDR1 KGHSH, CDR2 LQKENI. Trimming took 3 bases from V and 0 from J; bases not matched to a gene: 5.

V gene TRBV27 combines with J gene TRBJ2-7, with D unresolved. Trimming removed 6 bases at V and 0 bases at J, with 18 bases between. The CDR3 length is 16 residues. Germline-derived CDR1 and CDR2 are MNHEY and SMNVEV (reference sequence). CDR3 residues: CASSPKRRISSYEQYF. In nucleotides, the CDR3 is TGTGCCAGCAGCCCCAAACGGCGGATTAGCTCCTACGAGCAGTACTTC.

V gene TRBV7-9 combines with J gene TRBJ1-1, with 7 bases that match TRBD1. J was trimmed by 4 bases and V by 9 bases; bases with no gene match: 11. Germline CDR1 reads SEHNR; CDR2 reads FQNEAQ (reference sequence). CDR3 length equals 14 residues. CDR3 protein: CASSSFPGGTEAFF. The CDR3 DNA sequence: TGTGCCAGTTCGAGTTTTCCAGGGGGCACTGAAGCTTTCTTT.

This clone has only one observation. This chain uses TRBV12-3 or TRBV12-4 with TRBJ1-1; possibly TRBD1 for D (6 bases). The CDR3 totals 12 residues. V was shortened by 6 bases and J by 9 bases, with 14 bases between the two germline ends. The CDR3: CASRQGRQKAFF. The CDR3 coding sequence is TGTGCCAGCAGACAGGGCCGACAGAAAGCTTTCTTT.